The 25 T cell receptor beta chains presented below share a single source sample, sequenced in a study of identical twins. TCRdb reprocessed the 5' RACE reads with MiXCR, giving one entry per CDR3 protein. This table has about 720,000 distinct CDR3 sequences, over 8.5% appearing once. These records were also assigned to another study, of yellow fever vaccine responses in identical twins.

The sequenced sample consisted of PBMCs. These receptors were taken from a young woman in good health.

The chain's CDR3 is CASSFGETSRETQYF. CDR3 DNA: TGTGCCAGCAGTTTCGGGGAGACTAGCAGAGAGACCCAGTACTTC. The V call is TRBV12-3 or TRBV12-4, the J call TRBJ2-5; TRBD2 matches at 7 bases. CDR3 length: 15 residues. J lost 4 bases, V lost 3 bases, and 8 bases had no gene match.

In its sample, this clonotype was seen many times. The chain couples TRBV11-2 to TRBJ2-5; 7 bases align to TRBD2. With 6 bases clipped from V and 9 bases from J, the junction kept 10 bases outside the gene matches. CDR1 and CDR2 from the germline V gene are SGHAT and FQNNGV. The CDR3 loop spans 13 amino acids. The CDR3 is CASRSSGTMPQYF. CDR3 sequence (DNA): TGTGCCAGCAGATCTTCTGGGACTATGCCCCAGTACTTC.

The rearrangement joins TRBV21-1 to TRBJ2-5; TRBD1 reflects the table's D call only, with no check against the DNA. TRBV21-1 is deemed a pseudogene. This CDR3 is 19 amino acids long. CDR3 nucleotide sequence: TGTGCCAGCAGCCGTCTCCGCTTCTCGGGACAGGGGGCGGGGGAGACCCAGTACTTC. This gives the protein CASSRLRFSGQGAGETQYF.

There are a few counts of this clonotype. The chain uses TRBV4-3 and TRBJ2-1; 10 nucleotides match TRBD2. CDR3 length: 20 residues. Germline values: CDR1 LGHNA, CDR2 YSLEER. The V gene end was trimmed by 0 bases and the J gene end by 0 bases; junction bases not matched to a gene: 11. The CDR3 nucleotides are TGCGCCAGCAGCCAAGATCCACCTAGCGGGAGCCAGAGCTCCTACAATGAGCAGTTCTTC. Its translation is CASSQDPPSGSQSSYNEQFF.

This rearrangement joins TRBV7-9 to TRBJ2-7, with TRBD2 as a possible D gene (5 bases). CDR1 SEHNR and CDR2 FQNEAQ come from the germline V gene (reference sequence). CDR3 size: 14 residues. V dropped 5 bases and J dropped 5 bases, with 16 bases sitting between them. CDR3 nucleotide sequence: TGTGCCAGCAGCCCCGGACTGGGCTTTGACGAGCAGTACTTC. This codes for CASSPGLGFDEQYF.

This clonotype was observed a handful of times. The genes are TRBV4-3 and TRBJ1-6; D is uncertain. V was clipped by 1 base and J by 7 bases, with 14 bases between them. There are 16 residues in the CDR3. Germline V gives CDR1 LGHNA, CDR2 YSLEER. This CDR3 reads CASSQAFGRINSPLHF. The CDR3 DNA sequence: TGCGCCAGCAGCCAAGCTTTCGGACGGATCAATTCACCCCTCCACTTT.

Ten or more counts support this clonotype. This sequence joins TRBV12-3 or TRBV12-4 and TRBJ2-1; tentatively, D is TRBD1 or TRBD2 (5 bases each). This CDR3 comprises 14 residues. V was clipped by 7 bases and J by 3 bases, with 13 bases between them. For the CDR3, the DNA is TGTGCCAGCACTTTGAGGGGAAGCTACAATGAGCAGTTCTTC. As protein: CASTLRGSYNEQFF.

V and J are TRBV5-1 and TRBJ2-5; D perhaps matches TRBD1 (6 bases). This CDR3 is built from 14 residues. V was cut by 0 bases and J by 5 bases, with 11 bases left in between. Germline CDR1 SGHRS, CDR2 YFSETQ. This CDR3 reads CASSLDRDYETQYF. The CDR3 region has the DNA TGCGCCAGCAGCTTGGACAGGGATTACGAGACCCAGTACTTC.

This clonotype has ten or more counts. V gene TRBV6-1 combines with J gene TRBJ2-1; D not resolved. CDR3 length: 13 residues. Trimming took off 5 bases at V and 6 bases at J, with 11 bases between the two ends. CDR1 is MNHNS, CDR2 SASEGT, per germline. The CDR3 DNA follows: TGTGCCAGCAGTCGACCCTGGGGCAATGAGCAGTTCTTC. This gives the protein CASSRPWGNEQFF.

The chain combines TRBV20-1 with TRBJ2-3, with TRBD2 as a possible D gene (7 bases). The CDR3 extends over 16 amino acids. Germline CDR1 and CDR2: DFQATT and SNEGSKA (reference sequence). The ends were cut back, 5 bases at V and 3 bases at J, with 21 bases in the middle. Here the CDR3 reads CSAHYLARGGTDTQYF. The CDR3 DNA is TGCAGTGCTCATTATCTAGCGAGGGGGGGGACAGATACGCAGTATTTT.

This clonotype appeared a few times. This chain links TRBV3-1 with TRBJ2-1; D gene uncertain. Germline V lookup: CDR1 LGHDT, CDR2 YNNKEL (reference sequence). V was clipped by 4 bases and J by 7 bases, with 8 bases between them. The CDR3 is 12 residues long. The CDR3 DNA sequence: TGTGCCAGCAGCCCGAATGGGAATGAGCAGTTCTTC. Translating gives CASSPNGNEQFF.

This clonotype has a handful of counts. J is TRBJ1-1 and V is TRBV6-1, with D hard to call. CDR3 length equals 13 residues. Germline V CDR1 and CDR2: MNHNS, SASEGT. Trimming cost V 2 bases and J 0 bases, with 4 bases left between them. The CDR3 spells CASSEPMNTEAFF. The CDR3 bases are TGTGCCAGCAGTGAACCGATGAACACTGAAGCTTTCTTT.

J is TRBJ2-5 and V is TRBV27; D assignment may be TRBD1 or TRBD2 (5 bases each). Germline V gives CDR1 MNHEY, CDR2 SMNVEV (reference sequence). This CDR3 comprises 18 residues. Trimming pared 0 bases from V and 2 bases from J, leaving 19 bases between. Here the CDR3 DNA reads TGTGCCAGCAGTTTATCGACGGGGACCCTACCTCGTCAAGAGACCCAGTACTTC. It encodes CASSLSTGTLPRQETQYF.

This clonotype was observed a handful of times. The rearrangement uses TRBV18 and TRBJ1-2; D is undetermined. The V gene lost 2 bases and the J gene lost 4 bases, with 11 bases spanning the gap. Germline V gene lookup returns CDR1 KGHSH and CDR2 LQKENI. The CDR3 is made up of 14 amino acids. The CDR3 DNA sequence: TGTGCCAGCTCACCAACCTCCAGAGCCTATGGCTACACCTTC. It encodes CASSPTSRAYGYTF.

The chain has TRBV6-5 and TRBJ1-1; D unclear. V shed 0 bases and J shed 1 base, with 6 bases lying between them. The CDR3 is 14 residues long. Germline V lookup: CDR1 MNHEY, CDR2 SVGAGI. The CDR3 spells CASSYSQRNTEAFF. CDR3 bases: TGTGCCAGCAGTTACTCTCAGAGGAACACTGAAGCTTTCTTT.

This clonotype was counted ten times or more. The V and J genes are TRBV10-3 and TRBJ1-2; 9 bases match TRBD1. This CDR3 has 15 residues. Per the germline V gene, CDR1 is ENHRY and CDR2 is SYGVKD. V lost 5 bases, J lost 1 base, and 5 bases stayed unmatched. CDR3 sequence: CAISKGQGDNYGYTF. The CDR3 DNA sequence: TGTGCCATCAGTAAGGGACAGGGAGATAACTATGGCTACACCTTC.

This clonotype was recorded at least ten times. The chain couples TRBV29-1 to TRBJ2-1; TRBD2 matches 14 bases. After removal of 2 bases from V and 9 bases from J, the junction contained 12 bases not matched to a gene. Germline V CDR1 and CDR2: SQVTM, ANQGSEA. This CDR3 is built from 17 residues. CDR3 region: CSVEPTAGLAGDGEQFF. As DNA, the CDR3 is TGCAGCGTTGAACCGACCGCGGGACTAGCGGGAGATGGTGAGCAGTTCTTC.

This clonotype was seen a few times. The chain's CDR3 is CSARGQGSLGANVLTF. The CDR3 bases are TGCAGTGCTAGGGGACAGGGAAGTTTGGGGGCCAACGTCCTGACTTTC. This chain links TRBV20-1 with TRBJ2-6; 9 bases line up with TRBD1. The trim removed 3 bases at V and 4 bases at J, leaving 7 bases unmatched. The CDR3 spans 16 residues. CDR1 is DFQATT, CDR2 SNEGSKA, per germline (reference sequence).

This sequence joins TRBV20-1 and TRBJ2-7, with 15 nucleotides matching TRBD2. The J segment lost 9 bases and the V segment lost 0 bases, leaving 6 bases of the junction unmatched. Germline V lookup: CDR1 DFQATT, CDR2 SNEGSKA (reference sequence). CDR3 length: 15 residues. CDR3: CSARESGLAGGRQYF. The DNA of the CDR3 is TGCAGTGCTAGAGAATCGGGACTAGCGGGAGGAAGGCAGTACTTC.

The sample holds a few counts of this clonotype. This chain joins TRBV29-1 and TRBJ2-2; maybe TRBD2 (5 bases). Germline lookup yields CDR1 SQVTM and CDR2 ANQGSEA. This CDR3 is 14 amino acids long. V lost 5 bases, J lost 3 bases, and 13 bases lay in between. The CDR3 DNA reads as TGCAGCGTTTTAGAGGGAGCGGACACCGGGGAGCTGTTTTTT. This gives the protein CSVLEGADTGELFF.

The rearrangement joins TRBV3-1 to TRBJ1-3; TRBD1 aligns across 7 bases. V lost 11 bases, J lost 4 bases, and 14 bases stayed unmatched. Germline lookup yields CDR1 LGHDT and CDR2 YNNKEL (reference sequence). The CDR3 contains 15 residues. CDR3 DNA: TGTGCCTCCTGCCACAAGACAGGGCCCGGAAACACCATATATTTT. It is translated as CASCHKTGPGNTIYF. Variable domain in full (rest from reference TRBV3-1 and TRBJ1-3): DTAVSQTPKYLVTQMGNDKSIKCEQNLGHDTMYWYKQDSKKFLKIMFSYNNKELIINETVPNRFSPKSPDKAHLNLHINSLELGDSAVYFCASCHKTGPGNTIYFGEGSWLTVV.

A note on this clonotype: A much more abundant neighbour one base away suggests this may be a read error. This chain connects TRBV5-1 to TRBJ2-5, with D maybe TRBD1 (5 bases). Germline V gives CDR1 SGHRS, CDR2 YFSETQ. The CDR3 consists of 14 residues. The chain's CDR3 is CTSSIGRQQETQYF. CDR3 nucleotide sequence: TGCACCAGCAGCATAGGACGACAGCAAGAGACCCAGTACTTC.

The chain links TRBV6-2 or TRBV6-3 to TRBJ2-7, with a possible D match to TRBD1 (6 bases). Germline CDR1 and CDR2: MNHEY and SVGEGT. Trimming took 8 bases from V and 7 from J, leaving 18 bases between them. The length of the CDR3 is 13 residues. The CDR3 reads CASRDTASTEQYF. CDR3 DNA: TGTGCCAGCCGGGACACGGCGTCTACGGAGCAGTACTTC.

This clonotype appeared many times. V and J are TRBV10-3 and TRBJ1-5; tentative D call: TRBD1 (6 bases). CDR1 is ENHRY and CDR2 is SYGVKD in the germline V gene. Trimming pared 0 bases from V and 5 bases from J, leaving 14 bases between. The CDR3 is made up of 16 amino acids. CDR3 protein: CAISESRGGADQPQHF. The DNA of the CDR3 is TGTGCCATCAGTGAGTCTAGGGGGGGGGCTGATCAGCCCCAGCATTTT.

This rearrangement joins TRBV28 to TRBJ1-5; 7 bases line up with TRBD1. Germline loops: CDR1 MDHEN, CDR2 SYDVKM. V shed 6 bases and J 6 bases; nucleotides not matched to a gene: 11. The CDR3 sequence is 15 residues long. DNA of the CDR3: TGTGCCAGCAGCGGGGTAGGCAGGGGGATTCAGCCCCAGCATTTT. Translating gives CASSGVGRGIQPQHF.